Presented here are 14 T cell receptor beta chains from one specimen sequenced in a study of blood T cell repertoires in COVID-19 (dated by TCRdb to between 2020 and 2021). Library creation used the immunoSEQ multiplex PCR assay. The source is immuneACCESS, and TCRdb retained only in-frame sequences with V and J called. Part of the clones is not carried over; for the studies checked, unresolved V genes explain less than half of this, and the remainder is unexplained. The sample has around 91,000 clones on record, approximately 85% of them singletons. Clones ranked in the top ten supply roughly 18% of the sample. The source material was peripheral blood. The receptor source for this set is a woman older than 75 with active or convalescent COVID-19.

The genes are TRBV6-5 and TRBJ2-3; 7 positions agree with TRBD2. The V segment lost 2 bases and the J segment 6 bases; nucleotides outside the gene matches: 5. This CDR3 comprises 14 residues. Looked up from germline, CDR1 is MNHEY and CDR2 is SVGAGI. For the CDR3, the DNA is TGTGCCAGCAGTTACGGCGGGAGCCGGGATACGCAGTATTTT. Translating it yields CASSYGGSRDTQYF.

The chain carries TRBV28 and TRBJ2-1, with TRBD1 as a possible D gene (6 bases). Trimming pared 5 bases from V and 10 bases from J, leaving 21 bases between. The CDR3 has 15 amino acids. Per germline, CDR1 MDHEN and CDR2 SYDVKM. The DNA of the CDR3 is TGTGCCAGCAGTACCCCGGGACACGGCCTTCGGGAGCAGTTCTTC. This encodes CASSTPGHGLREQFF.

The chain carries TRBV28 and TRBJ1-5; D is unresolved. The CDR3 is made up of 13 amino acids. Trimming removed 5 bases from V and 6 bases from J, with 11 bases in between. Germline values: CDR1 MDHEN, CDR2 SYDVKM. This chain's CDR3 is CASSPPGGQPQHF. CDR3 nucleotide sequence: TGTGCCAGCAGTCCTCCGGGTGGTCAGCCCCAGCATTTT.

This CDR3 is CASSPTGVYEQYF. In DNA form, the CDR3 reads TGTGCCAGTAGCCCCACGGGGGTTTACGAGCAGTACTTC. The rearrangement joins TRBV19 to TRBJ2-7; TRBD2 might be the D (6 bases). Germline V lookup: CDR1 LNHDA, CDR2 SQIVND (reference sequence). V lost 6 bases and J lost 4, with 13 bases in between. There are 13 residues in the CDR3.

The rearrangement links TRBV5-6 to TRBJ2-3; maybe TRBD1 (5 bases). Trimming removed 0 bases from V and 2 bases from J, with 10 bases in between. Germline CDR1 SGHDT, CDR2 YYEEEE. This CDR3 is 15 amino acids long. The CDR3 DNA reads TGTGCCAGCAGCTTGGGAGACAGACCCACAGATACGCAGTATTTT. Translated: CASSLGDRPTDTQYF.

The CDR3 bases are TGTGCCAGCTCACCACAACTGGGAGGAGCGAACACTGAAGCTTTCTTT. Translating it yields CASSPQLGGANTEAFF. The chain joins TRBV18 to TRBJ1-1; D gene ambiguous. Germline V CDR1 and CDR2: KGHSH, LQKENI. CDR3 size: 16 residues. V dropped 1 base and J dropped 1 base, with 13 bases sitting between them.

The chain is built from TRBV24-1 and TRBJ1-2; perhaps TRBD1 as D (6 bases). Germline CDR1 is KGHDR and CDR2 is SFDVKD. Trimming took 2 bases from V and 2 from J, leaving 8 bases between them. The CDR3 is made up of 14 amino acids. CDR3 sequence: CATSDSTGNYGYTF. DNA for the CDR3: TGTGCCACCAGTGATTCCACAGGGAACTATGGCTACACCTTC.

This chain uses TRBV7-3 with TRBJ2-1; D is ambiguous. This CDR3 contains 13 residues. Germline V gene lookup returns CDR1 SGHTA and CDR2 FQGTGA. The V end was cut by 2 bases, the J end by 5 bases, with 7 bases between. The CDR3 reads CASSLGLNNEQFF. The CDR3 region has the DNA TGTGCCAGCAGCTTAGGTCTAAACAATGAGCAGTTCTTC.

This sequence joins TRBV7-2 and TRBJ2-1; 8 bases are shared with TRBD1. V trimming: 6 bases; J trimming: 3 bases; junction bases outside the gene matches: 13. Germline values: CDR1 SGHTA, CDR2 FQGNSA. The CDR3 loop spans 17 amino acids. In DNA form, the CDR3 reads TGTGCCAGCAGGGGTGGTCTAGGGGACAGGTACTACAATGAGCAGTTCTTC. Translating gives CASRGGLGDRYYNEQFF.

The genes are TRBV21-1 and TRBJ2-5; the DNA was not compared with TRBD2, the D call given in the table. TRBV21-1 is a listed pseudogene. This CDR3 is built from 21 residues. CDR3 in amino acids: CASSKPPVRRGLEMSQETQYF. The CDR3 DNA is TGTGCCAGCAGCAAGCCCCCGGTTAGGCGAGGACTAGAAATGTCTCAAGAGACCCAGTACTTC.

The chain is built from TRBV16 and TRBJ1-5; D might be TRBD1 (6 bases). Between the trimmed V and J ends, which lost 4 bases and 3 bases, there was a span of 16 bases. The CDR3 runs to 16 residues. Germline V CDR1 and CDR2: KGHSY, FQNENV. The CDR3 nucleotides read TGTGCCAGCAGCCTATCAGGGGCAGGTTACAATCAGCCCCAGCATTTT. Its translation: CASSLSGAGYNQPQHF.

In the case of this clone: Its ends do not fully match the called genes, so a read error is possible. This sequence joins TRBV28 and TRBJ2-7; 13 bases match TRBD2. Germline CDR1 is MDHEN and CDR2 is SYDVKM. The CDR3 covers 12 residues. The CDR3 nucleotides are TGTGCCAGCGGGACTAGCGGGAAGGTCATAGTCTTC. This gives the protein CASGTSGKVIVF. Full variable domain (remainder filled in from reference TRBV28 and TRBJ2-7): DVKVTQSSRYLVKRTGEKVFLECVQDMDHENMFWYRQDPGLGLRLIYFSYDVKMKEKGDIPEGYSVSREKKERFSLILESASTNQTSMYLCASGTSGKVIVFGPGTRLTVT.

The gene calls are TRBV7-3 and TRBJ1-1; tentatively, D is TRBD1 (5 bases). CDR1 and CDR2 from the germline V gene are SGHTA and FQGTGA. The V end lost 5 bases, the J end lost 4 bases, and 17 bases lay between the germline ends. The CDR3 is 15 residues long. The CDR3 nucleotides read TGTGCCAGCAGCCCCCAGGCGGGGGGTGGCACTGAAGCTTTCTTT. It specifies CASSPQAGGGTEAFF.

Details on this clone: A junction end diverges from the germline sequence, so it may reflect a read error. This sequence joins TRBV5-1 and TRBJ2-5, with D possibly matching TRBD2 (5 bases). Germline V gene data show CDR1 as SGHRS and CDR2 as YFSETQ. CDR3 length: 14 residues. CDR3 protein: CASSLPREGETQYF. The CDR3 nucleotides are TGTGCCAGCAGCTTGCCCCGGGAAGGGGAGACCCAGTACTTC.